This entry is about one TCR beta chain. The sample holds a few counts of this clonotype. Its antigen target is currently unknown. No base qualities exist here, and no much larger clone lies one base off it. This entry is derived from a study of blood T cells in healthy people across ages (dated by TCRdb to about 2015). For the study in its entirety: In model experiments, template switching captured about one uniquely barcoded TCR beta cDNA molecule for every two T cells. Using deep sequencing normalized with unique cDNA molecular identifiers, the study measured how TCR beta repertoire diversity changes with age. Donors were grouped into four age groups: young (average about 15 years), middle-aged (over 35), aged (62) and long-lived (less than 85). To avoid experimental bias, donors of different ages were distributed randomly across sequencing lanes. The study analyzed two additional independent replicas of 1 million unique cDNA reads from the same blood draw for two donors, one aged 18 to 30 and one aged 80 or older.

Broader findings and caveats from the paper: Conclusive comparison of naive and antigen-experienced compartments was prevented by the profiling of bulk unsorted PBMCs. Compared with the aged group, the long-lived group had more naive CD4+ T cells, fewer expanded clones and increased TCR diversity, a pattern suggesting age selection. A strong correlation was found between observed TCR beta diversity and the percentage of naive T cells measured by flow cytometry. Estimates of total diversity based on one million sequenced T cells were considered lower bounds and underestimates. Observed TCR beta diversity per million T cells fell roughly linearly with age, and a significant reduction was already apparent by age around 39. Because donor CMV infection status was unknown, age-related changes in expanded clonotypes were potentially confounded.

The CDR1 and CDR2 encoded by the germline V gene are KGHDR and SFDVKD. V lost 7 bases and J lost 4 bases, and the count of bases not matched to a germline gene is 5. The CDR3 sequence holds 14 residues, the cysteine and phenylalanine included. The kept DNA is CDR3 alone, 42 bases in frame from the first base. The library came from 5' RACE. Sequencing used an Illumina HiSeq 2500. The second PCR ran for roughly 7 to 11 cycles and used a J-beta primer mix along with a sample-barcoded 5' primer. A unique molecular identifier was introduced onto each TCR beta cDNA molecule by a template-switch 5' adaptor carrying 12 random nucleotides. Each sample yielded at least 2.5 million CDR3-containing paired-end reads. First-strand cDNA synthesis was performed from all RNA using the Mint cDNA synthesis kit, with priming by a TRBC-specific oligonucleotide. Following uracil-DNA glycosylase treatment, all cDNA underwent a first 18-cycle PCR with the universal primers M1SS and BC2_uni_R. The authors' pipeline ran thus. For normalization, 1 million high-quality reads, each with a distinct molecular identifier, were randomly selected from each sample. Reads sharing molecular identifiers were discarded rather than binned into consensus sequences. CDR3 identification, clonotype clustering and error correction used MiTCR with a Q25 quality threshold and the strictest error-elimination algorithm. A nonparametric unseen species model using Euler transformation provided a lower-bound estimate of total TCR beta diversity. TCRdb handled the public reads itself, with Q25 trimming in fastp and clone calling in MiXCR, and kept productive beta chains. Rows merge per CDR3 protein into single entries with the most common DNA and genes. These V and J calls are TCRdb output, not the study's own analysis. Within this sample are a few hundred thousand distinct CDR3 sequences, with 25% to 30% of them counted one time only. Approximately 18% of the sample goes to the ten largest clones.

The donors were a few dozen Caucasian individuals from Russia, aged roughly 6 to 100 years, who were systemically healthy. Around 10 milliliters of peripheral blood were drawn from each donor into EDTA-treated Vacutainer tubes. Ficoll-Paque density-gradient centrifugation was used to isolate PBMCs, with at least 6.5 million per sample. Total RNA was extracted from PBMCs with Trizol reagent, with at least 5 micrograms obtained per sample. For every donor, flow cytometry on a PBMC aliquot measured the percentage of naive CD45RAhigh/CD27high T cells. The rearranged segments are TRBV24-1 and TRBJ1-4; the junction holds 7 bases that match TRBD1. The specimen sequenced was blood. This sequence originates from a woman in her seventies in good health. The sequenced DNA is TGTGCCACCAGGGGCGGGACAGATAATGAAAAACTGTTTTTT. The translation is CATRGGTDNEKLFF.